Each of the 13 T cell receptor beta chains below was sequenced from the same sample in a study of Graves' ophthalmopathy and Graves' hyperthyroidism. Amplification of TCR beta CDR3 regions used RNA transcripts. RT-PCR with HTBI primers came first, then second-round multiplex PCR. Via MiXCR, TCRdb re-called the multiplex PCR reads, giving one row per CDR3 protein. The sample lists 900,000 to 1,200,000 distinct CDR3 sequences, about two fifths seen once, with 8.5% to 14% in the top ten. Sequences were obtained from peripheral blood or thyroid tissue (not recorded which). These receptor sequences come from an adult man with Graves' hyperthyroidism.

This clonotype was observed a handful of times. This chain joins TRBV7-9 and TRBJ1-5; D may be TRBD1 (5 bases). The V end lost 5 bases, the J end lost 1 base, and 15 bases lay between the germline ends. The germline CDR1 and CDR2 sequences are SEHNR and FQNEAQ (reference sequence). The length of the CDR3 is 16 residues. In DNA, the CDR3 is TGTGCCAGCAGCCGAGGCCGAGGGGCCAGCAATCAGCCCCAGCATTTT. Amino acids: CASSRGRGASNQPQHF.

This clonotype showed up just a few times. A junction end diverges from the germline sequence, so it may reflect a read error. The chain carries TRBV10-3 and TRBJ2-7; 7 positions agree with TRBD1. The CDR3 length is 18 residues. Germline CDR1 reads ENHRY; CDR2 reads SYGVKD. The DNA of the CDR3 is TGTGCCAGCAGTTACGCCCACGAGACAGGGTGGGATTCCTACGAGCAGTACTTC. Amino acids: CASSYAHETGWDSYEQYF.

This clonotype was seen a handful of times. The chain links TRBV7-9 to TRBJ2-7; 8 positions agree with TRBD1. V gave up 6 bases and J gave up 6 bases; unmatched junction bases: 7. CDR3 size: 13 residues. Looked up from germline, CDR1 is SEHNR and CDR2 is FQNEAQ (reference sequence). The CDR3 is CASSHTGGSEQYF. The DNA of the CDR3 is TGTGCCAGCAGTCATACAGGGGGAAGCGAGCAGTACTTC.

This clonotype was seen only once. The rearrangement joins TRBV29-1 to TRBJ1-1, with D tentatively TRBD1 (6 bases). The CDR3 has 12 residues. Trimming removed 6 bases at V and 10 bases at J, with 18 bases between. Germline V lookup: CDR1 SQVTM, CDR2 ANQGSEA. CDR3 sequence reads: CSVRQNRALAFF. Here the CDR3 DNA reads TGCAGCGTGAGGCAGAACAGGGCCCTAGCTTTCTTT.

This clonotype has a count of ten or more. The chain couples TRBV11-2 to TRBJ1-5; 7 bases map to TRBD1. The germline gives CDR1 SGHAT, CDR2 FQNNGV. Trimming took 1 base from V and 3 from J; bases not matched to a gene: 12. This CDR3 has 18 residues. CDR3 region: CASSLGPGQWSDNQPQHF. CDR3 sequence (DNA): TGTGCCAGCAGCTTAGGTCCGGGACAGTGGAGCGACAATCAGCCCCAGCATTTT.

The rearrangement joins TRBV4-1 to TRBJ2-5, with D possibly TRBD2 on 5 matching bases. This CDR3 is 14 amino acids long. V lost 1 base, J lost 2 bases, and 8 bases lay in between. Germline V gene data show CDR1 as MGHRA and CDR2 as YSYEKL. CDR3 amino acids: CASSQAPGQETQYF. The CDR3 DNA is TGCGCCAGCAGCCAAGCGCCGGGACAAGAGACCCAGTACTTC.

This clonotype was seen ten or more times. This chain joins TRBV4-3 and TRBJ2-7, with TRBD2 matching over 7 bases. This CDR3 comprises 13 residues. Per germline, CDR1 LGHNA and CDR2 YSLEER. J was trimmed by 6 bases and V by 6 bases; bases with no gene match: 8. CDR3 amino acids: CASSLKTSSEQYF. In DNA, the CDR3 is TGCGCCAGCAGTCTGAAGACTAGCTCCGAGCAGTACTTC.

This chain connects TRBV29-1 to TRBJ1-2, with TRBD1 matching over 7 bases. V dropped 2 bases and J dropped 5; count of bases not matched to a gene: 8. Germline V gene sequence: CDR1 SQVTM, CDR2 ANQGSEA. This CDR3 comprises 14 residues. CDR3 sequence: CSVERVGRGYGYTF. The CDR3 DNA reads TGCAGCGTTGAAAGAGTGGGCAGGGGGTATGGCTACACCTTC.

This rearrangement joins TRBV11-2 to TRBJ1-1; the D gene is possibly TRBD1 (5 bases). The CDR3 consists of 14 residues. V lost 2 bases and J lost 6, with 13 bases in between. Germline-derived CDR1 and CDR2 are SGHAT and FQNNGV. The CDR3 loop reads CASSLMAGLAEAFF. The DNA for the CDR3 is TGTGCCAGCAGCTTAATGGCAGGGCTCGCTGAAGCTTTCTTT.

Turning to this clonotype: At one end, the junction sequence differs from germline, possibly due to a read error. The V gene is TRBV24-1, the J gene TRBJ2-2; weak D call: TRBD2 (6 bases). Per the germline V gene, CDR1 is KGHDR and CDR2 is SFDVKD. There are 13 residues in the CDR3. The CDR3 region has the DNA TGTGCCACCAGTCCCTCAACAGCCGGGGGGCTGTTTTTT. Encoded protein: CATSPSTAGGLFF.

Many counts were recorded for this clonotype. V and J are TRBV12-3 or TRBV12-4 and TRBJ1-2; TRBD1 is a possible D gene (6 bases). V dropped 3 bases and J dropped 4 bases, with 15 bases sitting between them. The CDR3 has 15 amino acids. The CDR3 is CASSLGGQPSYGYTF. CDR3 DNA sequence: TGTGCCAGCAGTTTGGGCGGACAGCCTAGCTATGGCTACACCTTC.

Worth noting for this clonotype: The junction departs from the called germline gene at one end, perhaps through a read error. This sequence joins TRBV4-1 and TRBJ1-1; no reliable D call. Germline V gives CDR1 MGHRA, CDR2 YSYEKL. This CDR3 is 13 amino acids long. CDR3 loop: CASSLEAISKAFF. Here the CDR3 DNA reads TGTGCCAGCAGCTTAGAAGCCATCTCGAAAGCTTTCTTT.

V gene TRBV6-5 combines with J gene TRBJ1-5; D is unresolved. Trimming pared 0 bases from V and 2 bases from J, leaving 11 bases between. The germline gives CDR1 MNHEY, CDR2 SVGAGI. The CDR3 length is 16 residues. CDR3 loop: CASSYSLVGGNQPQHF. The DNA for the CDR3 is TGTGCCAGCAGTTACTCTTTAGTCGGGGGCAATCAGCCCCAGCATTTT.